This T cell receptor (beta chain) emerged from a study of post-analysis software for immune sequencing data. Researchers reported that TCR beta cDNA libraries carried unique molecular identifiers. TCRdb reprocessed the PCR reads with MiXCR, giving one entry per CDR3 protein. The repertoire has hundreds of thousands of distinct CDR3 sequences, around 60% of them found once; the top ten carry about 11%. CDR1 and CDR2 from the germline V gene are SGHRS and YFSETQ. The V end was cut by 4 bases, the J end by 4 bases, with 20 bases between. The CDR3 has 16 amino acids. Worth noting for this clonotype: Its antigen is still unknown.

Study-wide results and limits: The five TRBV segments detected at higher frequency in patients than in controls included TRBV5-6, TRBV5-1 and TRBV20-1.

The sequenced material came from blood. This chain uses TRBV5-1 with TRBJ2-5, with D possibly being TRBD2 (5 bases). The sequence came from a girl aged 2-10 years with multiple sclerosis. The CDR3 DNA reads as TGCGCCAGCAGCACCACTAGACCATCATCGGGAGAGACCCAGTACTTC. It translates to CASSTTRPSSGETQYF.